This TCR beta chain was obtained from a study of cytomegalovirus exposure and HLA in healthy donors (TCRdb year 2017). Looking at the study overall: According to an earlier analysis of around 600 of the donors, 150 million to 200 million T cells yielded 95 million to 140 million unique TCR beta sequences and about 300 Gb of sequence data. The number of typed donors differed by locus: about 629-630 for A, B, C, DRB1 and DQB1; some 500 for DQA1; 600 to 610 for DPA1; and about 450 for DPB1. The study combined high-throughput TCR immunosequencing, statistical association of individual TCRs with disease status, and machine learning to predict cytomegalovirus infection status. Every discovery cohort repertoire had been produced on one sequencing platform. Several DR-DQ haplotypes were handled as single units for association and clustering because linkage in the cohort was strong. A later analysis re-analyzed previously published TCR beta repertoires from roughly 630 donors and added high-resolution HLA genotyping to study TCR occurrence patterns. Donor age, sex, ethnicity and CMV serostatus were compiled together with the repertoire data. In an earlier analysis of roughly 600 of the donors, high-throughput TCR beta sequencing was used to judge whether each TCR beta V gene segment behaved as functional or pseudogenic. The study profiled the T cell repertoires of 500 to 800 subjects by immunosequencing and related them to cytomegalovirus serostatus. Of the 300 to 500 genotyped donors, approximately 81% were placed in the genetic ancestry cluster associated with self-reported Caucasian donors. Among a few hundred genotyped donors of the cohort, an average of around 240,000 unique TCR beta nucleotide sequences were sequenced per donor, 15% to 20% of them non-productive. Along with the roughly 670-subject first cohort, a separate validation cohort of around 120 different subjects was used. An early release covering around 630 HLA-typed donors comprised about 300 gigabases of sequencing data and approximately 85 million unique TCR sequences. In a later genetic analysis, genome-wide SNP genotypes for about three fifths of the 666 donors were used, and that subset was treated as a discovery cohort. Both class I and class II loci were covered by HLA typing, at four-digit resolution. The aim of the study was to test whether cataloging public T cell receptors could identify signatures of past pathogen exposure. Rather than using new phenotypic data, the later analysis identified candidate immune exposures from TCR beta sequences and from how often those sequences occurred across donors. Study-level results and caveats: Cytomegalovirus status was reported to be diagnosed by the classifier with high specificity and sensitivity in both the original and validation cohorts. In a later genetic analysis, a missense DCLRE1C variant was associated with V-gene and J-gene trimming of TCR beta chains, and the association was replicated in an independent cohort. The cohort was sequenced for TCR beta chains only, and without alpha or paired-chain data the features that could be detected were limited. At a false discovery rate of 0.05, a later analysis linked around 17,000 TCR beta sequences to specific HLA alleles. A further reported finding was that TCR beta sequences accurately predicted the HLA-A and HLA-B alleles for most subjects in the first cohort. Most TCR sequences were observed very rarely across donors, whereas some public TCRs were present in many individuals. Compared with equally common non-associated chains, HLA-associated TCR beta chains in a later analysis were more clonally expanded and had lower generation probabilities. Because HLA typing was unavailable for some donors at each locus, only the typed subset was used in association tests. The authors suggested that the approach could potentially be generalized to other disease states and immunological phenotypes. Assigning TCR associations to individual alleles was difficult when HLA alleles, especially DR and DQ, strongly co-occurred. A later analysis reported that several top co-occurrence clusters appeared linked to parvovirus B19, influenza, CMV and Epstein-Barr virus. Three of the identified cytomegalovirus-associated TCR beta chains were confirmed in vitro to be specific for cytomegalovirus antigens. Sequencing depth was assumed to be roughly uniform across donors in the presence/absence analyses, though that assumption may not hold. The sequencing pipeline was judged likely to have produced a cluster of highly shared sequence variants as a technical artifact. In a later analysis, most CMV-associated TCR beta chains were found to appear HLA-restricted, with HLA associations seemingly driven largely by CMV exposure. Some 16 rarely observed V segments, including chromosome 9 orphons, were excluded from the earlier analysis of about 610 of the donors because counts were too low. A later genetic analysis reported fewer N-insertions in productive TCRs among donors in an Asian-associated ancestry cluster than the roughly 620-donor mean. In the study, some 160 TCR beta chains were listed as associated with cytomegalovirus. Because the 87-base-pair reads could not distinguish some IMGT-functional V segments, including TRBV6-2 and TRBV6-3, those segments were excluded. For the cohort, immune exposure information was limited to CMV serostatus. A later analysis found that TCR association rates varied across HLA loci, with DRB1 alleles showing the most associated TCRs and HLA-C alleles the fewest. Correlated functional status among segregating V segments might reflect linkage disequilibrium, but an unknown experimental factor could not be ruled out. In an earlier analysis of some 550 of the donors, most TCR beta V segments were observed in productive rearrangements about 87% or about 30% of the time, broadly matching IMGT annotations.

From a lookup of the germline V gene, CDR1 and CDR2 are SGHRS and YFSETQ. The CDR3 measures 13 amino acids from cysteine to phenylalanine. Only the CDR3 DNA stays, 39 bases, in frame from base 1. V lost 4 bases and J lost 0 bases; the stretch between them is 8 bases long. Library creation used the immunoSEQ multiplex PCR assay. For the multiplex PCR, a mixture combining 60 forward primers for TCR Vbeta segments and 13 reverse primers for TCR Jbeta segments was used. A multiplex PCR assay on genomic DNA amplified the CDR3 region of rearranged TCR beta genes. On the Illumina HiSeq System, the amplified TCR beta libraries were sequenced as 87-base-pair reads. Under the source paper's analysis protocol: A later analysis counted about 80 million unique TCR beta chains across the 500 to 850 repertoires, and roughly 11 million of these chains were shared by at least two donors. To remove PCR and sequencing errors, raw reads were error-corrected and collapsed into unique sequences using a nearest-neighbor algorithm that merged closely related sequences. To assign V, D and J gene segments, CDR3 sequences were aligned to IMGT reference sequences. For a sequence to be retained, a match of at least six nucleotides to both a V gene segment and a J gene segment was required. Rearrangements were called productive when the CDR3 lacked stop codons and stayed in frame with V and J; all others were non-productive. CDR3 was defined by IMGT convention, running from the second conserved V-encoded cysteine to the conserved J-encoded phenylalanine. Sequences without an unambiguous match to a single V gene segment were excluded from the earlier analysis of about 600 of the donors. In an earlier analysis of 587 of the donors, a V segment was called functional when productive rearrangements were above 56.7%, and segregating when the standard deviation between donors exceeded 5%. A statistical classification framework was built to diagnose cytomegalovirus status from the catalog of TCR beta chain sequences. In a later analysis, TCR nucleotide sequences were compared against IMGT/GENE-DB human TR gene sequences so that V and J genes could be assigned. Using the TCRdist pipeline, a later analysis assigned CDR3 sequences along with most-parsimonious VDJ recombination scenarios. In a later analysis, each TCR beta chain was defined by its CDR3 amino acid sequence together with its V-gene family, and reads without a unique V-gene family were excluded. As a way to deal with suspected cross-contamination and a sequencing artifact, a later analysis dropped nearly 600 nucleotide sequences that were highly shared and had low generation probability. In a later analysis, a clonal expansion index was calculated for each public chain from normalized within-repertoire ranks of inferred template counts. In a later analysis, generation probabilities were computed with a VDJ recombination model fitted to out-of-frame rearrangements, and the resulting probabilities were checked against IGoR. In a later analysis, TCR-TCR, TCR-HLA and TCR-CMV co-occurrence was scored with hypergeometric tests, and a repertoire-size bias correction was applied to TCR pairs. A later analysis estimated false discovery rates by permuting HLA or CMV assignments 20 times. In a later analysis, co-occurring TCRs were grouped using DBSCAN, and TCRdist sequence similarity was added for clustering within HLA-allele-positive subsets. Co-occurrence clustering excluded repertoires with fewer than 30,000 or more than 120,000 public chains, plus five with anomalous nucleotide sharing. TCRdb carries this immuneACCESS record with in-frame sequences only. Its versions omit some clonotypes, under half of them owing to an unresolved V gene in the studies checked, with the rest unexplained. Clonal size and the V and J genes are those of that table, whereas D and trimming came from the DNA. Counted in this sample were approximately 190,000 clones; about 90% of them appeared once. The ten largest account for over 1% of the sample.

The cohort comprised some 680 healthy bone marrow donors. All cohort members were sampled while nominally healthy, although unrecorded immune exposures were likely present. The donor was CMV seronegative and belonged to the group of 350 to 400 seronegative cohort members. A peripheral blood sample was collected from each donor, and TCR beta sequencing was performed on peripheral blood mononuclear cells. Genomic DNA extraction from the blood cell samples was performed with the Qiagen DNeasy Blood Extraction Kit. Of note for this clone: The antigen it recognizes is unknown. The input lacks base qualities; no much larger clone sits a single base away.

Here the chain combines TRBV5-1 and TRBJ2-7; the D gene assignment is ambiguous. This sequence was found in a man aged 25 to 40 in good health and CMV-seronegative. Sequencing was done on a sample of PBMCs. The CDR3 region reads CASSPGASYEQYF. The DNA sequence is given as TGCGCCAGCAGCCCAGGCGCCTCCTACGAGCAGTACTTC.